This is a list of T cell receptor beta chains from one sample in a study of T cells after yellow fever vaccination. TCRdb itself ran the 5' RACE reads through MiXCR, one entry per CDR3 protein. The sample lists around 310,000 distinct CDR3 sequences, over 3.5% occurring once. The sequences come from PBMCs, collected 15 days after the yellow fever booster vaccination. The receptors were gathered from a man aged 18 to 29 who received the YFV17D yellow fever vaccine. Both conserved end residues are part of each CDR3. A D gene is named only where the DNA matches it firmly. Where a row states a size, it is once, few, many or the class of an expanded clone; other rows omit it.

j_call v_call d_call clone_size cdr3_aa cdr3_nt
TRBJ1-1 TRBV7-2 - - CASSTKGRGNTEAFF TGTGCCAGCAGCACAAAAGGGCGCGGGAACACTGAAGCTTTCTTT
TRBJ1-1 TRBV4-1 - - CASSHRRGYQSEAFF TGCGCCAGCAGCCATAGGAGGGGGTACCAATCTGAAGCTTTCTTT
TRBJ1-1 TRBV7-9 - many CASSLSSLEAFF TGTGCCAGCAGCTTATCGAGCTTGGAAGCTTTCTTT
TRBJ2-1 TRBV20-1 - many CSARTLSSADYNEQFF TGCAGTGCTAGAACCCTCTCTAGCGCTGACTACAATGAGCAGTTCTTC
TRBJ2-7 TRBV4-3 TRBD1 many CASSQILPGQGANLDYEQYF TGCGCCAGCAGCCAGATCCTACCGGGACAGGGGGCAAACCTTGACTACGAGCAGTACTTC
TRBJ1-2 TRBV4-3 - many CASSQGGGTNYGYTF TGCGCCAGCAGCCAAGGGGGGGGTACTAACTATGGCTACACCTTC
TRBJ2-7 TRBV7-2 TRBD2 many CASSSQPASGGLSEQYF TGTGCCAGCAGCTCCCAACCGGCTAGCGGGGGGCTTTCCGAGCAGTACTTC
TRBJ1-1 TRBV6-4 - few CASSFTEDTEAFF TGTGCCAGCAGCTTCACGGAGGACACTGAAGCTTTCTTT
TRBJ2-2 TRBV20-1 - many CSARSGETTGELFF TGCAGTGCTAGATCCGGGGAGACCACCGGGGAGCTGTTTTTT
TRBJ2-1 TRBV5-6 TRBD1 - CASSFQGGKFF TGTGCCAGCAGCTTTCAAGGGGGCAAGTTCTTC
TRBJ1-5 TRBV12-3/TRBV12-4 - many CASSLWQDNQPQHF TGTGCCAGCAGTTTATGGCAGGATAATCAGCCCCAGCATTTT
TRBJ2-3 TRBV24-1 TRBD1 many CATSDLPGQGTDTQYF TGTGCCACCAGTGATTTGCCGGGACAGGGCACAGATACGCAGTATTTT
TRBJ1-1 TRBV5-1 - many CASSYRDPYTEAFF TGCGCCAGCAGCTACAGGGACCCCTATACTGAAGCTTTCTTT
TRBJ2-1 TRBV7-2 - many CASSLASYEQFF TGTGCCAGCAGCTTAGCTTCGTATGAGCAGTTCTTC
TRBJ1-3 TRBV18 TRBD1 - CASSPPTGGGYTIYF TGTGCCAGCTCACCACCGACAGGGGGAGGATACACCATATATTTT
TRBJ1-5 TRBV15 - - CATSRVGRVDQPQHF TGTGCCACCAGCAGAGTTGGCAGGGTGGATCAGCCCCAGCATTTT
TRBJ1-2 TRBV15 TRBD1 few CATSRARGDSSDGYTF TGTGCCACCAGCAGAGCCAGGGGGGACAGCTCTGATGGCTACACCTTC
TRBJ1-1 TRBV7-2 - many CASSTYNTEAFF TGTGCCAGCAGCACTTACAACACTGAAGCTTTCTTT
TRBJ1-1 TRBV12-3/TRBV12-4 - many CASSLSPGNTEAFF TGTGCCAGCAGTTTATCTCCCGGGAACACTGAAGCTTTCTTT
TRBJ1-1 TRBV7-3 - - CASSLTPRMNTEAFF TGTGCCAGCAGCTTAACGCCAAGAATGAACACTGAAGCTTTCTTT